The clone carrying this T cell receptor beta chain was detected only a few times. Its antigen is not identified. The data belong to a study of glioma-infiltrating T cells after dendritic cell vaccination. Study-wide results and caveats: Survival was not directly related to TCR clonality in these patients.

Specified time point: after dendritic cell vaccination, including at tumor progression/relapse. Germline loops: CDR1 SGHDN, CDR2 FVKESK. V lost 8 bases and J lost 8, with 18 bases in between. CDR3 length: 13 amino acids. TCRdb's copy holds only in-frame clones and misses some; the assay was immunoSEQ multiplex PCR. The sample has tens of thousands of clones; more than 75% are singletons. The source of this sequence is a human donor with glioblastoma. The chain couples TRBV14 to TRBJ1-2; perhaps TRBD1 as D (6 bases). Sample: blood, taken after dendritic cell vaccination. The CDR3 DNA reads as TGTGCCAGCGGTTACGGGACATTAAGGGGCTACACCTTC. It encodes CASGYGTLRGYTF.